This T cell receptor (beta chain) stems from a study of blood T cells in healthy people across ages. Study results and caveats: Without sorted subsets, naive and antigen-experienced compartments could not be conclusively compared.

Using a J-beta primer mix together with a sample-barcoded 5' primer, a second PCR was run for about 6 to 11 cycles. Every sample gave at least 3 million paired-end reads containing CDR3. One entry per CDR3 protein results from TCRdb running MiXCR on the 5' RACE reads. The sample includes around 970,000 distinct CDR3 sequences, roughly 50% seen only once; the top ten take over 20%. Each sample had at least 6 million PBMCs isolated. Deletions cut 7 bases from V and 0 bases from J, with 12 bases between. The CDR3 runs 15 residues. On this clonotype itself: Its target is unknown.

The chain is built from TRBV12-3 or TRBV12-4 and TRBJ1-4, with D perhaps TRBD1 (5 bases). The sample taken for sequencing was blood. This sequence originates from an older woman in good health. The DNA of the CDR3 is TGTGCCAGCACCCCTCGGGGGGCAACTAATGAAAAACTGTTTTTT. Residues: CASTPRGATNEKLFF.